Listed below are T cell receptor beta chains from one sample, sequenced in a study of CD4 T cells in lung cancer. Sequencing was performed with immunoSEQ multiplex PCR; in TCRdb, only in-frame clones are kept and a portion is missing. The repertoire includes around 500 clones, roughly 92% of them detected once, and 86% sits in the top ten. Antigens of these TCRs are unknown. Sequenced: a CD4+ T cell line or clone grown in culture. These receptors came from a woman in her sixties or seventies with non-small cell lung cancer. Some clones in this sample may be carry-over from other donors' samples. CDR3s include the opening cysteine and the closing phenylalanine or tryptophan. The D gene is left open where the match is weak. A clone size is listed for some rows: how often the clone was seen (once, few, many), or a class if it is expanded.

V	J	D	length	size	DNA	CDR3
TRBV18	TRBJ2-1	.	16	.	TGTGCCAGCTCACCATCGGGTCGGAGAAATTACAATGAGCAGTTCTTC	CASSPSGRRNYNEQFF
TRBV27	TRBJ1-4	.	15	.	TGTGCCAGCAGTTTAAGGCGGGGGACTAATGAAAAACTGTTTTTT	CASSLRRGTNEKLFF
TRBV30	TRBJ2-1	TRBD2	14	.	TGTGCCTGGGTGGGCCAGCGGGGCAACAATGAGCAGTTCTTC	CAWVGQRGNNEQFF
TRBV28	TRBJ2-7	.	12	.	TGTGCCAGCAGTTTGTCCTCCTACGAGCAGTACTTC	CASSLSSYEQYF
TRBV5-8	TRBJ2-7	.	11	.	TGTGCCAGCAGCTTGTCTGCGGCACAGTACTTC	CASSLSAAQYF
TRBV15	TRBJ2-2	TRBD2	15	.	TGTGCCACCGGGGCAGCGGGGGGGTTCGGCGGGGAGCTGTTTTTT	CATGAAGGFGGELFF
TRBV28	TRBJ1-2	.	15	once	TGTGCCAGCAGTAGGGAGATCGGGGGCCCCTATGGCTACACCTTC	CASSREIGGPYGYTF
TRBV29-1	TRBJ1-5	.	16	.	TGCAGCGTTGTATGGGGGGCGCAAGGGGCTAATCAGCCCCAGCATTTT	CSVVWGAQGANQPQHF
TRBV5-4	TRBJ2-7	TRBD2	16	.	TGTGCCAGCAGCTTGGGTCTGACTAGCGGGGGCTACGAGCAGTACTTC	CASSLGLTSGGYEQYF
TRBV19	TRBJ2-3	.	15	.	TGTGCCAGTAGTATCCGCCCTAACCCCACAGATACGCAGTATTTT	CASSIRPNPTDTQYF
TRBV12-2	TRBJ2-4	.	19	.	TGTGCAAGCCGAAAAAGGGGGGACAGGGGTCTGGAGGCCAAAAACATTCAGTACTTC	CASRKRGDRGLEAKNIQYF
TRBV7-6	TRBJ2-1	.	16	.	TGTGCCAGCAGCTTAGATACAGCCAGCTCCTACAATGAGCAGTTCTTC	CASSLDTASSYNEQFF
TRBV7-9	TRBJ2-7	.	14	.	TGTGCCAGCAGCTTAGGGTCACAGGGCGACGAGCAGTACTTC	CASSLGSQGDEQYF
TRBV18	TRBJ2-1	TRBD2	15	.	TGTGCCAGCTCACCGAATCTGGCTAGCGGGGGTGAGCAGTTCTTC	CASSPNLASGGEQFF
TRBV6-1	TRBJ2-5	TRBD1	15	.	TGTGCCAGCAGTGAAGCAACAGGGGGCCAAGAGACCCAGTACTTC	CASSEATGGQETQYF
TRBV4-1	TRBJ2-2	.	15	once	TGCGCCAGCAGCCAGAAGGAGGTACCCCCCGGGGAGCTGTTTTTT	CASSQKEVPPGELFF
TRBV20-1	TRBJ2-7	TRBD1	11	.	TGCAGTGCTAGAACAGGGACAGCGCAGTACTTC	CSARTGTAQYF
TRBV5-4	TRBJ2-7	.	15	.	TGTGCCAGCAGTCCCGGGGTAGCGGAGACCTACGAGCAGTACTTC	CASSPGVAETYEQYF
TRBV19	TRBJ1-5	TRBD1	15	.	TGTGCCAGTAGTATATGGGACAGGGGCTCTCAGCCCCAGCATTTT	CASSIWDRGSQPQHF
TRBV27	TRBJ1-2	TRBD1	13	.	TGTGCCAGCAGTCCTCATGGGACAGGGGGCTACACCTTC	CASSPHGTGGYTF
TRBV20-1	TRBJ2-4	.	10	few	TGCAGTGCTCCGGAGAACATTCAGTACTTC	CSAPENIQYF
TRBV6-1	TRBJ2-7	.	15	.	TGTGCCAGCAGTGAAGAAGGGGGGCCCCCCTACGAGCAGTACTTC	CASSEEGGPPYEQYF
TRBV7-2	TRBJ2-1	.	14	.	TGTGCCAGCAGCTCAGGGGCTAACCTGGGGGAGCAGTTCTTC	CASSSGANLGEQFF
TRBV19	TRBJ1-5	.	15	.	TGTGCCAGTAAAGGGGGGGCTTACGGCAATCAGCCCCAGCATTTT	CASKGGAYGNQPQHF
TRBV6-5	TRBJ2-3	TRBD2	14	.	TGTGCCAGCAGCATCCGGGGGGTCACAGATACGCAGTATTTT	CASSIRGVTDTQYF
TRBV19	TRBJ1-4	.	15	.	TGTGCCAGTAGTATTTCGTATGCAACTAATGAAAAACTGTTTTTT	CASSISYATNEKLFF
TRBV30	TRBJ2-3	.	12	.	TGTGCCTGGAGCCACCGCACAGATACGCAGTATTTT	CAWSHRTDTQYF
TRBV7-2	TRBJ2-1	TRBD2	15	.	TGTGCCAGCAGCACGGTAGCGGGCTCCTACAATGAGCAGTTCTTC	CASSTVAGSYNEQFF
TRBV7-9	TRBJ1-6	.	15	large	TGTGCCAGCAGCCCGGATGTCCCCTATAATTCACCCCTCCACTTT	CASSPDVPYNSPLHF
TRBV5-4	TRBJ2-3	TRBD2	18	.	TGCGCCAGCAGCCAACAAAGGACTAGCGGGGGGGGCACAGATACGCAGTATTTT	CASSQQRTSGGGTDTQYF
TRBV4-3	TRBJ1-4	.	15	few	TGCGCCAGCAGCCAAGCAGAGGCAACTAATGAAAAACTGTTTTTT	CASSQAEATNEKLFF
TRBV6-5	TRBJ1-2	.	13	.	TGTGCCAGCAGACCCGACAGGCCGACGGGCTACACCTTC	CASRPDRPTGYTF
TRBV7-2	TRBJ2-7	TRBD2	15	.	TGTGCCAGCAGCCGGACTAGCGGGGGACAATACGAGCAGTACTTC	CASSRTSGGQYEQYF
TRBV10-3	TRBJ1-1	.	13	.	TGTGCCATCAGTGAGTCGGACAGTCAGAAAGCTTTCTTT	CAISESDSQKAFF
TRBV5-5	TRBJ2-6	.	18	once	TGTGCCAGCGGTTCGGTTCTTGCGTACAAAAGTCGGGCCAACGTCCTGACTTTC	CASGSVLAYKSRANVLTF
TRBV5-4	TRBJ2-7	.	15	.	TGTGCCAGCAGTCCCGGGGTAGCGGAGACCTACGAGCAGTACTTC	CASSPGVAETYEQYF
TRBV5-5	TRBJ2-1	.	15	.	TGTGCCAGCAGCTTGGGTCTACCGATTAACAATGAGCAGTTCTTC	CASSLGLPINNEQFF
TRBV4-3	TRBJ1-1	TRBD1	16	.	TGCGCCAGCAGCCAAGATCGGACAGGGGGCCGCACTGAAGCTTTCTTT	CASSQDRTGGRTEAFF
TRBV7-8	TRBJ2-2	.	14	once	TGTGCCAGCATTCGACAGGGACTTCCCGGGGAGCTGTTTTTT	CASIRQGLPGELFF
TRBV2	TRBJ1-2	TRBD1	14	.	TGTGCCAGCAGTGGGACAGGGTCTAACTATGGCTACACCTTC	CASSGTGSNYGYTF